This record covers a single TCR beta chain. Antigen unknown. Trimming took 3 bases from V and 0 from J, leaving 12 bases between them. Germline V CDR1 and CDR2: MGHDK, SYGVNS. CDR3 size: 15 residues. The data belong to a study of blood T cells in healthy people across ages. With a J-beta primer mix and a sample-barcoded 5' primer, a second PCR ran about 7 to 12 cycles. A template-switch adaptor with 12 random nucleotides tagged each cDNA molecule. One entry per CDR3 protein results from TCRdb running MiXCR on the 5' RACE reads. The data show fewer than 1,200,000 distinct CDR3 sequences, about 23% seen once. Overall study results and limits: Long-lived donors had more naive CD4+ cells and higher diversity than aged donors. TCR beta diversity correlated strongly with naive T cell percentage.

The same sample was also used in a study of T cells of mothers and their children.

Material: blood. The sequence was obtained from a girl aged 2-10 years in good health. The chain couples TRBV25-1 to TRBJ2-7; D is possibly TRBD2 (6 bases). The CDR3: CASSEEGRSSYEQYF. The CDR3 DNA sequence: TGTGCCAGCAGTGAGGAGGGGAGGAGCTCCTACGAGCAGTACTTC.